The T cell receptor beta chain under discussion was sequenced for a study of response to subunit inactivated influenza vaccine. TCRdb used MiXCR to reprocess the RT-PCR reads, holding one entry per CDR3 protein. The sample holds about 620,000 distinct CDR3 sequences, about 11% seen once. The V end lost 0 bases, the J end lost 6 bases, and 10 bases lay between the germline ends. Germline CDR1 is SGHNT and CDR2 is YYREEE (reference sequence). The CDR3 sequence is 13 residues long. In its sample, this clonotype was seen a few times. The same sample was also used in a study of T cells expressing NK-cell markers. That report adds: For TCR beta, cDNA was produced by 5'RACE template switching with UMIs. HCMV specificity of expanded NKG2C+ T cell clones remained unclear.

The rearrangement links TRBV5-4 to TRBJ2-7; no definite D call. The TCR originated in a man between 50 and 59 years old who received an inactivated influenza vaccine. The input for sequencing was PBMCs from blood, taken on the day of vaccination. The CDR3 loop is CASSLEGPREQYF. The CDR3, as DNA: TGTGCCAGCAGCTTGGAGGGCCCTCGCGAGCAGTACTTC.